The 15 T cell receptor beta chains in this list originate from one sample, sequenced in a study of blood T cell repertoires in COVID-19. Data came from immunoSEQ multiplex PCR; TCRdb stores just in-frame clones and leaves some out. The sample holds about 530,000 clones, 70% to 90% seen once. Source material: peripheral blood. All receptors derive from a woman between 50 and 59 years old with COVID-19, enrolled during active disease.

The chain joins TRBV5-1 to TRBJ1-2; D is undetermined. This CDR3 is 14 amino acids long. From germline, CDR1 is SGHRS and CDR2 YFSETQ. V was clipped by 4 bases and J by 4 bases, with 14 bases between them. In DNA form, the CDR3 reads TGCGCCAGCAGCGCGGTCGCGTCCCTCTATGGCTACACCTTC. This sequence encodes CASSAVASLYGYTF.

CDR3 loop: CASSQDYEGGAILRENEQFF. The CDR3 DNA follows: TGTGCCAGCAGCCAAGACTACGAGGGAGGGGCAATTTTAAGGGAGAATGAGCAGTTCTTC. This chain connects TRBV3-1 (or the pseudogene TRBV3-2) to TRBJ2-1; 7 bases agree with TRBD2. Germline V gene sequence: CDR1 LGHDT, CDR2 YNNKEL (reference sequence). J was trimmed by 7 bases and V by 0 bases; bases with no gene match: 21. CDR3 length: 20 amino acids.

The J gene is TRBJ2-2, the V gene TRBV27, with 8 bases identical to TRBD2. Per the germline V gene, CDR1 is MNHEY and CDR2 is SMNVEV (reference sequence). There are 18 residues in the CDR3. The V gene end was trimmed by 6 bases and the J gene end by 0 bases; junction bases not matched to a gene: 12. The DNA of the CDR3 is TGTGCCAGCAGAGCCAACGGGGGGGGAATCGCGAACACCGGGGAGCTGTTTTTT. This translates into CASRANGGGIANTGELFF.

The V call is TRBV5-1, the J call TRBJ1-3; D ambiguous. V lost 2 bases and J lost 4, with 7 bases in between. Germline V lookup: CDR1 SGHRS, CDR2 YFSETQ. The CDR3 extends over 13 amino acids. For the CDR3, the DNA is TGCGCCAGCAGCTTAGCGGTGGGAAACACCATATATTTT. It yields the protein CASSLAVGNTIYF.

The chain employs TRBV19 and TRBJ1-5, with D hard to call. Germline-derived CDR1 and CDR2 are LNHDA and SQIVND (reference sequence). The CDR3 has 14 amino acids. V gave up 3 bases and J gave up 3 bases, with 9 bases separating them. The CDR3 loop reads CASSIGEYNQPQHF. The CDR3 DNA sequence: TGTGCCAGTAGTATCGGGGAGTACAATCAGCCCCAGCATTTT. Full variable domain (remainder filled in from reference TRBV19 and TRBJ1-5): DGGITQSPKYLFRKEGQNVTLSCEQNLNHDAMYWYRQDPGQGLRLIYYSQIVNDFQKGDIAEGYSVSREKKESFPLTVTSAQKNPTAFYLCASSIGEYNQPQHFGDGTRLSIL.

The CDR3 loop is CASRMRTAGTDTQYF. The CDR3 nucleotides read TGTGCCAGCAGGATGAGGACAGCCGGGACAGATACGCAGTATTTT. The chain uses TRBV28 and TRBJ2-3; a possible D gene is TRBD1 (6 bases). Germline CDR1 reads MDHEN; CDR2 reads SYDVKM. V was pared by 6 bases and J by 3 bases, with 16 bases between. The CDR3 runs to 15 residues. Full variable domain (rest looked up from reference TRBV28 and TRBJ2-3): DVKVTQSSRYLVKRTGEKVFLECVQDMDHENMFWYRQDPGLGLRLIYFSYDVKMKEKGDIPEGYSVSREKKERFSLILESASTNQTSMYLCASRMRTAGTDTQYFGPGTRLTVL.

This chain links TRBV21-1 with TRBJ1-1; the D call of TRBD1 is as the table states it, not checked on the DNA. TRBV21-1 is shown as a pseudogene. This CDR3 comprises 18 residues. CDR3 nucleotide sequence: TGTGCCAGCAGCAAAGAAGGGGACAGGGGCCTGGGGGGCACTGAAGCTTTCTTT. Residues: CASSKEGDRGLGGTEAFF.

Note on this clone: The sample has other DNA sequences that encode this CDR3 too. V is TRBV19 and J is TRBJ1-2, with 7 nucleotides matching TRBD1. The CDR3 has 15 residues. Germline V gives CDR1 LNHDA, CDR2 SQIVND (reference sequence). The ends lost 1 base at V and 2 bases at J; junction bases unmatched: 4. Here the CDR3 DNA reads TGTGCCAGTAGTATAGGGAGGGGGCGCAACTATGGCTACACCTTC. Protein product: CASSIGRGRNYGYTF.

The V call is TRBV6-1, the J call TRBJ1-5, with D uncertain. This CDR3 spans 15 amino acids. The V end was cut by 2 bases, the J end by 3 bases, with 11 bases between. CDR1 and CDR2 from the germline V gene are MNHNS and SASEGT. The CDR3: CASSEISGPNQPQHF. CDR3 sequence (DNA): TGTGCCAGCAGTGAAATTTCAGGCCCCAATCAGCCCCAGCATTTT.

This clone was counted a few times. The chain has TRBV29-1 and TRBJ2-7; tentative D call: TRBD1 (6 bases). Germline CDR1 and CDR2: SQVTM and ANQGSEA. V lost 1 base, J lost 2 bases, and 9 bases lay in between. The CDR3 covers 13 residues. The CDR3 here is CSVEGGQPYEQYF. The DNA for the CDR3 is TGCAGCGTTGAAGGGGGGCAACCCTACGAGCAGTACTTC.

The J gene is TRBJ2-1, the V gene TRBV11-2, with a tentative D call TRBD1 (5 bases). Germline V gene data show CDR1 as SGHAT and CDR2 as FQNNGV. There are 15 residues in the CDR3. The ends were cut back, 4 bases at V and 8 bases at J, with 18 bases in the middle. CDR3 nucleotides: TGTGCCAGCAGCTACCAGCCAGGGTCGAGAGATGAGCAGTTCTTC. This gives the protein CASSYQPGSRDEQFF. The full variable domain, its missing parts supplied by reference TRBV11-2 and TRBJ2-1, is EAGVAQSPRYKIIEKRQSVAFWCNPISGHATLYWYQQILGQGPKLLIQFQNNGVVDDSQLPKDRFSAERLKGVDSTLKIQPAKLEDSAVYLCASSYQPGSRDEQFFGPGTRLTVL.

CDR3 coding DNA: TGTGCCAGCAGGGAACAGGGAAACACAGATACGCAGTATTTT. It encodes CASREQGNTDTQYF. This chain joins TRBV27 and TRBJ2-3; D is possibly TRBD1 (6 bases). The V end lost 6 bases, the J end lost 2 bases, and 12 bases lay between the germline ends. Germline lookup yields CDR1 MNHEY and CDR2 SMNVEV (reference sequence). The length of the CDR3 is 14 residues.

The chain joins TRBV11-2 to TRBJ1-5, with D tentatively TRBD1 (5 bases). CDR1 and CDR2 from the germline V gene are SGHAT and FQNNGV. The CDR3 consists of 14 residues. V was trimmed by 1 base and J by 3 bases, leaving 7 bases between them. For the CDR3, the DNA is TGTGCCAGCAGCTTAGGACAGCCCAATCAGCCCCAGCATTTT. It codes for CASSLGQPNQPQHF.

V is TRBV15 and J is TRBJ1-1; TRBD1 agrees at 7 bases. CDR1 and CDR2 (germline): LNHNV, YYDKDF (reference sequence). The CDR3 runs 17 residues. Germline trimming cut 2 bases from V and 8 bases from J; bases unmatched to any gene: 17. The CDR3 DNA reads as TGTGCCACCAGCAGACACAGGGGTAGCAGGTCAGTAGGGGAAGCTTTCTTT. It yields the protein CATSRHRGSRSVGEAFF.

The chain is built from TRBV6-6 and TRBJ2-3; the match to TRBD2 covers 8 bases. The CDR3 sequence is 15 residues long. The trim removed 7 bases at V and 1 base at J, leaving 7 bases unmatched. In germline, CDR1 is MNHNY, CDR2 SVGAGI (reference sequence). The CDR3 coding sequence is TGTGCCAGCACCGAGGGTAGCGGGGGCACAGATACGCAGTATTTT. Amino acids: CASTEGSGGTDTQYF.